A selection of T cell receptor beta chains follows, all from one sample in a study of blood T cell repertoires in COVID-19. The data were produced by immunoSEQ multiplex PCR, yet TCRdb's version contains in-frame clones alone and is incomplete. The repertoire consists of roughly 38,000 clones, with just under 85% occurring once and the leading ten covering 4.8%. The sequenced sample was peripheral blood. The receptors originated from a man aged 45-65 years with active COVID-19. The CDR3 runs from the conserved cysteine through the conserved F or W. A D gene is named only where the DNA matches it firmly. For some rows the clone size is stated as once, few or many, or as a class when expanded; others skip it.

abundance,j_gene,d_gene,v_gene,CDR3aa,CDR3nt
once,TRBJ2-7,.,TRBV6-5,CASRAGVYEQYF,TGTGCCAGCAGAGCAGGGGTCTACGAGCAGTACTTC
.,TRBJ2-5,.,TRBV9,CASSAGGWTQYF,TGTGCCAGCAGCGCCGGAGGCTGGACCCAGTACTTC
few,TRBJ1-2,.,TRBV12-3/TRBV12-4,CASRTGRLYGYTF,TGTGCCAGCAGGACCGGGAGACTCTATGGCTACACCTTC
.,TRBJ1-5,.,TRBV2,CASSEAQDSNQPQHF,TGTGCCAGCAGTGAAGCCCAGGATAGCAATCAGCCCCAGCATTTT
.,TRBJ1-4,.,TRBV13,CASSLSQGATNEKLFF,TGTGCCAGCAGCTTATCACAGGGCGCAACTAATGAAAAACTGTTTTTT
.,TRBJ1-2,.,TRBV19,CASRGQTLNYGYTF,TGTGCCAGCCGCGGACAGACCCTTAACTATGGCTACACCTTC
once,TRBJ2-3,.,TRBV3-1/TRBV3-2,CASSQEGPFGTDTQYF,TGTGCCAGCAGCCAAGAGGGGCCCTTCGGCACAGATACGCAGTATTTT
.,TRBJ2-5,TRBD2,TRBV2,CASSGAAGGQETQYF,TGTGCCAGCAGTGGAGCGGCGGGGGGGCAGGAGACCCAGTACTTC
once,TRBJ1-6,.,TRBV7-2,CASSSQGSSYNSPLHF,TGTGCCAGCAGCTCGCAGGGTAGCTCCTATAATTCACCCCTCCACTTT
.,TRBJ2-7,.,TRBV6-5,CASSYLGSYEQYF,TGTGCCAGCAGTTACCTAGGGAGCTACGAGCAGTACTTC
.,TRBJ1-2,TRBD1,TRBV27,CASSLSVRGANYGYTF,TGTGCCAGCAGTTTATCCGTCAGGGGGGCGAACTATGGCTACACCTTC
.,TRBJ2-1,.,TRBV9,CASSPFLGNNEQFF,TGTGCCAGCAGCCCCTTTCTCGGGAACAATGAGCAGTTCTTC
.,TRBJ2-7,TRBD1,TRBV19,CASRDRGSYEQYF,TGTGCCAGTAGGGACAGGGGGAGCTACGAGCAGTACTTC
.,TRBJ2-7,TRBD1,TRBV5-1,CASSSGQGYGEQYF,TGCGCCAGCAGCTCGGGACAGGGGTATGGCGAGCAGTACTTC
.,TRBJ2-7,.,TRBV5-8,CASSLRGTESYEQYF,TGTGCCAGCAGCCTACGGGGGACAGAATCCTACGAGCAGTACTTC
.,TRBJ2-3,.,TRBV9,CASSLQDRRTQYF,TGTGCCAGCAGCCTTCAAGACAGGCGGACGCAGTATTTT
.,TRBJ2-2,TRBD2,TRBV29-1,CSVERAGGATGELFF,TGCAGCGTTGAGAGAGCGGGGGGGGCCACCGGGGAGCTGTTTTTT
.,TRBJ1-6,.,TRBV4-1,CASSQEAAPSSYNSPLHF,TGCGCCAGCAGCCAAGAAGCGGCTCCGAGCTCCTATAATTCACCCCTCCACTTT
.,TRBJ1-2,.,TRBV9,CASSVLGVNYGYTF,TGTGCCAGCAGCGTCCTAGGGGTTAACTATGGCTACACCTTC